This T cell receptor beta chain emerged from a study of CD8 T cells in Susac syndrome. The germline V gene encodes CDR1 MGHRA and CDR2 YSYEKL. The ends were cut back, 1 base at V and 6 bases at J, with 17 bases in the middle. CDR3 length: 16 residues. The RNA, roughly 0.45 to 1 ug, was put through reverse transcription using random hexamers. A single record per CDR3 protein comes from TCRdb applying MiXCR to the immunoSEQ multiplex PCR reads. The table records about 300,000 distinct CDR3 sequences, approximately 89% of them present only once. The sequenced material came from CD8+ T cells from PBMCs. The chain couples TRBV4-1 to TRBJ2-3; D remains unclear. This clonotype was sampled from a human donor with multiple sclerosis. The CDR3 protein is CASSQVPPPSPDTQYF. The CDR3 region has the DNA TGCGCCAGCAGCCAAGTACCTCCTCCAAGCCCCGATACGCAGTATTTT.